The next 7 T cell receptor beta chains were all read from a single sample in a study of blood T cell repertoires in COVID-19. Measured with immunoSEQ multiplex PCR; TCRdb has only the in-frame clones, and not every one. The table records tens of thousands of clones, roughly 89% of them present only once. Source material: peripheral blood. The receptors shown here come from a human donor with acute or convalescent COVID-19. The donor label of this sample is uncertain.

CDR3 residues: CASTTSGSNQPQHF. The CDR3 bases are TGTGCCAGCACCACCTCGGGTAGCAATCAGCCCCAGCATTTT. This chain joins TRBV7-9 and TRBJ1-5, with no clear D. Germline V gene data show CDR1 as SEHNR and CDR2 as FQNEAQ (reference sequence). The CDR3 spans 14 residues. V was trimmed by 7 bases and J by 0 bases, leaving 10 bases between them.

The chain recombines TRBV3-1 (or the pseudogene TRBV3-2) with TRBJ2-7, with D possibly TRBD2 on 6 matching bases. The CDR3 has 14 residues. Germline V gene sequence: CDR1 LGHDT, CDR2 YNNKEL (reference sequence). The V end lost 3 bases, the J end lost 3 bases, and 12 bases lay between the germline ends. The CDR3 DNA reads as TGTGCCAGCAGCCAGAGGGGACTGAACTACGAGCAGTACTTC. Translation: CASSQRGLNYEQYF.

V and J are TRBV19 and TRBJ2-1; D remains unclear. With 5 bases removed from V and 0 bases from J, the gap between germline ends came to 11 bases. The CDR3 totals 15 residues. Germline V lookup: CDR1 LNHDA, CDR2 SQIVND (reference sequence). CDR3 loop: CASSPWASSYNEQFF. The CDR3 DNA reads TGTGCCAGTAGTCCGTGGGCGAGCTCCTACAATGAGCAGTTCTTC.

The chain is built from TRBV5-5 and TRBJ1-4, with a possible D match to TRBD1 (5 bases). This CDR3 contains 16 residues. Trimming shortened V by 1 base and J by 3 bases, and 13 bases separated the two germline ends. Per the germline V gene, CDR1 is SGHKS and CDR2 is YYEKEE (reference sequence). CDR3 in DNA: TGTGCCAGCAGCTTGTTCGCGACAGCTTCTAATGAAAAACTGTTTTTT. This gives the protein CASSLFATASNEKLFF. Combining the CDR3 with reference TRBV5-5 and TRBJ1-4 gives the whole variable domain DAGVTQSPTHLIKTRGQQVTLRCSPISGHKSVSWYQQVLGQGPQFIFQYYEKEERGRGNFPDRFSARQFPNYSSELNVNALLLGDSALYLCASSLFATASNEKLFFGSGTQLSVL.

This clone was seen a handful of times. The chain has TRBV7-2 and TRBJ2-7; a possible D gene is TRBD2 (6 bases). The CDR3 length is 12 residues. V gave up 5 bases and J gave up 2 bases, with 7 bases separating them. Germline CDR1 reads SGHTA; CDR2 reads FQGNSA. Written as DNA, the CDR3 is TGTGCCAGCAGCCCGGGGGCCTACGAGCAGTACTTC. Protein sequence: CASSPGAYEQYF.

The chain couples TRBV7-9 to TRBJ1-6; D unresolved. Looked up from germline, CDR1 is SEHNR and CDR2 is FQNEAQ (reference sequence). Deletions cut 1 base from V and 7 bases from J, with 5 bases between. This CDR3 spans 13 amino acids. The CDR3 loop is CASSLEHNSPLHF. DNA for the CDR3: TGTGCCAGCAGCTTAGAGCACAATTCACCCCTCCACTTT.

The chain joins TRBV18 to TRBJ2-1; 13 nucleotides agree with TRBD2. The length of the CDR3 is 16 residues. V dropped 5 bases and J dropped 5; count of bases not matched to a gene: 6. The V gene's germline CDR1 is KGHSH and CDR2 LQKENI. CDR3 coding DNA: TGTGCCAGCTCAACTAGCGGGAGGGCCAGCGACAATGAGCAGTTCTTC. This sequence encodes CASSTSGRASDNEQFF.